These 21 T cell receptor beta chains were sequenced from one sample in a study of PD-1 blockade in classical Hodgkin lymphoma. Time point indicated: cycle 4 day 1 (C4D1), after five to seven weeks of nivolumab. In every patient, relapse followed autologous stem cell transplantation, while exposure to brentuximab vedotin differed. Clones were read by immunoSEQ multiplex PCR, and TCRdb kept only the in-frame ones, dropping some. The data contain over 85,000 clones, 93% of them singletons. The specimen comprised peripheral blood mononuclear cells (PBMCs), sampled before the fourth cycle of nivolumab. The receptors shown here come from a human donor with classical Hodgkin lymphoma.

V and J are TRBV30 and TRBJ2-7, with 8 nucleotides matching TRBD2. From germline, CDR1 is GTSNPN and CDR2 SVGIG (reference sequence). The CDR3 is made up of 14 amino acids. V trimming: 3 bases; J trimming: 5 bases; junction bases outside the gene matches: 9. The DNA of the CDR3 is TGTGCCTGGAGCTCCGGGACTAGGCCCCACGAGCAGTACTTC. Amino acid sequence: CAWSSGTRPHEQYF.

Comment on this clone: An end of the junction differs from the germline gene, which may be a read error. The chain links TRBV5-6 to TRBJ1-4; maybe TRBD1 (6 bases). Germline V gives CDR1 SGHDT, CDR2 YYEEEE. CDR3 length: 12 amino acids. This chain's CDR3 is CASSTYRDTVVF. The DNA of the CDR3 is TGTGCCAGCAGCACGTACCGGGACACCGTGGTTTTT.

The gene calls are TRBV7-2 and TRBJ2-1; 12 nucleotides agree with TRBD2. With V trimmed by 6 bases and J by 12 bases, 9 bases remained unmatched. The germline V gene encodes CDR1 SGHTA and CDR2 FQGNSA. This CDR3 spans 14 amino acids. The CDR3 bases are TGTGCCAGCAGTCCCGGACTAGCGGGATCGGGGCAGTTCTTC. Translation gives CASSPGLAGSGQFF.

Here the CDR3 DNA reads TGTGCCAGCTCACCCTTTTCCAGGAATAGCAATCAGCCCCAGCATTTT. It yields the protein CASSPFSRNSNQPQHF. The chain links TRBV18 to TRBJ1-5; unclear D gene. V lost 3 bases, J lost 0 bases, and 12 bases lay in between. The CDR3 spans 16 residues. Germline V gives CDR1 KGHSH, CDR2 LQKENI.

The chain employs TRBV27 and TRBJ2-7, with 10 bases that match TRBD2. The ends lost 6 bases at V and 3 bases at J; junction bases unmatched: 2. This CDR3 is 13 amino acids long. CDR1 and CDR2 from the germline V gene are MNHEY and SMNVEV (reference sequence). CDR3 residues: CASRIAGGYEQYF. The CDR3 nucleotides are TGTGCCAGCAGAATAGCGGGAGGCTACGAGCAGTACTTC.

This clone was seen a few times. The chain couples TRBV7-8 to TRBJ2-7; TRBD1 agrees at 8 bases. CDR1 is SGHVS and CDR2 is FQNEAQ in the germline V gene. After removal of 5 bases from V and 3 bases from J, the junction contained 9 bases not matched to a gene. CDR3 size: 15 residues. CDR3 region: CASSPRDRPFYEQYF. CDR3 DNA sequence: TGTGCCAGCAGCCCCCGGGACAGGCCTTTCTACGAGCAGTACTTC.

The V call is TRBV14, the J call TRBJ1-1; no clear D. The V end was cut by 1 base, the J end by 6 bases, with 12 bases between. From germline, CDR1 is SGHDN and CDR2 FVKESK. The CDR3 is 14 amino acids. Here the CDR3 DNA reads TGTGCCAGCAGCCAAGTCATGAGCTACGCTGAAGCTTTCTTT. Amino acids: CASSQVMSYAEAFF. Combining the CDR3 with reference TRBV14 and TRBJ1-1 gives the whole variable domain EAGVTQFPSHSVIEKGQTVTLRCDPISGHDNLYWYRRVMGKEIKFLLHFVKESKQDESGMPNNRFLAERTGGTYSTLKVQPAELEDSGVYFCASSQVMSYAEAFFGQGTRLTVV.

V and J are TRBV19 and TRBJ2-5; 7 positions match TRBD1. V lost 3 bases and J lost 7; bases outside the gene matches: 14. CDR1 and CDR2 (germline): LNHDA, SQIVND (reference sequence). The CDR3 contains 16 residues. CDR3 loop: CASSIRTGLVPGTQYF. The CDR3 region has the DNA TGTGCCAGTAGTATTAGGACAGGTCTCGTTCCGGGGACCCAGTACTTC.

The V and J genes are TRBV6-5 and TRBJ1-2, with D perhaps matching TRBD1 (6 bases). The CDR3 totals 14 residues. Trimming cost V 2 bases and J 11 bases, with 18 bases left between them. Germline lookup yields CDR1 MNHEY and CDR2 SVGAGI. The CDR3 here is CASSYAKHSGDYTF. In DNA form, the CDR3 reads TGTGCCAGCAGTTACGCTAAACACTCAGGGGATTACACCTTC.

This clone was recorded once. The chain joins TRBV27 to TRBJ2-7; 7 bases align to TRBD1. Unmatched junction bases numbered 4, after V lost 3 bases and J lost 2 bases. Germline V gene lookup returns CDR1 MNHEY and CDR2 SMNVEV (reference sequence). The CDR3 is 14 amino acids. In nucleotides, the CDR3 is TGTGCCAGCAGTTTTGGGGACAGTACCTACGAGCAGTACTTC. Its protein product is CASSFGDSTYEQYF.

The rearrangement links TRBV7-8 to TRBJ2-1; 16 bases align to TRBD2. Germline V gene lookup returns CDR1 SGHVS and CDR2 FQNEAQ. The V segment lost 6 bases and the J segment 13 bases; nucleotides outside the gene matches: 6. The CDR3 spans 14 residues. CDR3 bases: TGTGCCAGCAGTTCCGGGACTAGCGGGAGGGCCCAGTTCTTC. Translation gives CASSSGTSGRAQFF.

This chain joins TRBV16 and TRBJ1-4; D perhaps matches TRBD1 (6 bases). In germline, CDR1 is KGHSY, CDR2 FQNENV. The V gene lost 2 bases and the J gene lost 8 bases, with 15 bases spanning the gap. The CDR3 length is 15 residues. CDR3 protein: CASSQDGGRGEKLFF. Here the CDR3 DNA reads TGTGCCAGCAGCCAAGACGGGGGCCGGGGAGAAAAACTGTTTTTT.

The rearrangement uses TRBV19 and TRBJ2-3; D tentatively fits TRBD1 or TRBD2 (5 bases each). V was pared by 7 bases and J by 6 bases, with 26 bases between. This CDR3 is 17 amino acids long. Germline CDR1 is LNHDA and CDR2 is SQIVND (reference sequence). The CDR3 DNA follows: TGTGCCAGTACCCCTAGTCTCGACTCTATTTGGGGGGATACGCAGTATTTT. It specifies CASTPSLDSIWGDTQYF.

The chain recombines TRBV21-1 with TRBJ1-4. TRBV21-1 is a pseudogene locus. The CDR3 totals 16 residues. The CDR3: CASSKRNGRGNEKLFF. The CDR3 DNA follows: TGTGCCAGCAGCAAAAGAAATGGGCGGGGTAATGAAAAACTGTTTTTT.

The rearrangement joins TRBV15 to TRBJ2-7; 8 positions agree with TRBD1. With 2 bases clipped from V and 4 bases from J, the junction kept 4 bases outside the gene matches. CDR1 and CDR2 from the germline V gene are LNHNV and YYDKDF (reference sequence). The CDR3 extends over 14 amino acids. The CDR3 nucleotides are TGTGCCACCAGCAGACCGGGACAGGTGTACGAGCAGTACTTC. This encodes CATSRPGQVYEQYF.

The chain links TRBV10-3 to TRBJ2-2, with D possibly being TRBD1 or TRBD2 (5 bases each). CDR3 size: 14 residues. The V end lost 7 bases, the J end lost 6 bases, and 15 bases lay between the germline ends. The V gene's germline CDR1 is ENHRY and CDR2 SYGVKD. The CDR3 bases are TGTGCCATCACCAGGGTGGGGGAATCCGGGGAGCTGTTTTTT. The encoded protein is CAITRVGESGELFF.

V is TRBV28 and J is TRBJ2-3, with TRBD2 identical over 8 bases. The junction had 8 bases not matched to a gene; V was cut back by 3 bases and J by 3 bases. Germline-derived CDR1 and CDR2 are MDHEN and SYDVKM. The CDR3 runs 16 residues. CDR3 DNA: TGTGCCAGCAGTTTCTCAGCGGGAGTGAGTACAGATACGCAGTATTTT. This gives the protein CASSFSAGVSTDTQYF.

This chain connects TRBV27 to TRBJ2-7, with 10 bases identical to TRBD2. The CDR3 runs to 15 residues. CDR1 and CDR2 (germline): MNHEY, SMNVEV (reference sequence). The ends lost 6 bases at V and 6 bases at J; junction bases unmatched: 11. The CDR3, as DNA: TGTGCCAGCAGGAAGGAGCTAGCGGGAGTGGTCGAGCAGTACTTC. This gives the protein CASRKELAGVVEQYF.

The rearrangement uses TRBV14 and TRBJ2-7; tentative D call: TRBD1 (6 bases). Trimming cost V 0 bases and J 3 bases, with 9 bases left between them. Germline assignment: CDR1 SGHDN and CDR2 FVKESK. The CDR3 length is 14 residues. In DNA, the CDR3 is TGTGCCAGCAGCCAAGATGAAGGGGGCTACGAGCAGTACTTC. Encoded protein: CASSQDEGGYEQYF.

V usage is TRBV7-9 and J usage is TRBJ1-3, with a possible D match to TRBD1 (5 bases). Trimming left V 5 bases short and J 2 bases short, with 13 bases between. This CDR3 region has 15 residues. Per the germline V gene, CDR1 is SEHNR and CDR2 is FQNEAQ (reference sequence). CDR3 sequence reads: CASSQGQGPGNTIYF. DNA for the CDR3: TGTGCCAGCAGCCAGGGCCAAGGTCCTGGAAACACCATATATTTT.

The chain uses TRBV5-6 and TRBJ2-7; no clear D gene. Germline lookup yields CDR1 SGHDT and CDR2 YYEEEE. The CDR3 loop spans 14 amino acids. V lost 0 bases and J lost 7, with 14 bases in between. The CDR3 coding sequence is TGTGCCAGCAGCTTGGACGGCATACGCATAGAGCAGTACTTC. Its protein product is CASSLDGIRIEQYF. Variable domain in full (rest from reference TRBV5-6 and TRBJ2-7): DAGVTQSPTHLIKTRGQQVTLRCSPKSGHDTVSWYQQALGQGPQFIFQYYEEEERQRGNFPDRFSGHQFPNYSSELNVNALLLGDSALYLCASSLDGIRIEQYFGPGTRLTVT.